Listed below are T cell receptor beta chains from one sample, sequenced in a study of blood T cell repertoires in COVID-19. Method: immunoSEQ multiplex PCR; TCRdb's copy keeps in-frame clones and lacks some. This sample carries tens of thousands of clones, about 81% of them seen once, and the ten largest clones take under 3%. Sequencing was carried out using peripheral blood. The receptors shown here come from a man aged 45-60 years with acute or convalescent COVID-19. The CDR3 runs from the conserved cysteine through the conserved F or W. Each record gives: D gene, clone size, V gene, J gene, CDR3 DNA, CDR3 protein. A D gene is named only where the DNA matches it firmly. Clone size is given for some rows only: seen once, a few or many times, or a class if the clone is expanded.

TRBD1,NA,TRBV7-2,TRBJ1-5,TGTGCCAGCAGCTTAGTTCTAGGGGGCGCGGGCAATCAGCCCCAGCATTTT,CASSLVLGGAGNQPQHF
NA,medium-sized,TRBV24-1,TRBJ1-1,TGTGCCACCAGTGATTTGCAGCCCGGGATTGAAGCTTTCTTT,CATSDLQPGIEAFF
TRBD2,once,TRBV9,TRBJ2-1,TGTGCCAGCAGCGAGGCCGGGGGACTAGCGGGAGGATATGAGCAGTTCTTC,CASSEAGGLAGGYEQFF
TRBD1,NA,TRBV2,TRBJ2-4,TGTGCCAGCAGGGGTAACAGGGGTCGGAGGAACATTCAGTACTTC,CASRGNRGRRNIQYF
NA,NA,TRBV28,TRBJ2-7,TGTGCCAGCAGTTTATTTACAGGCCGTGAGGCGTACGAGCAGTACTTC,CASSLFTGREAYEQYF
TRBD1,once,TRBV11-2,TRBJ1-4,TGTGCCAGCAGCTCGATCAGGACAGGGACTGAAAAACTGTTTTTT,CASSSIRTGTEKLFF
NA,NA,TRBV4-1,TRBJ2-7,TGCGCCAGCAGCCAAGGTCCAGGTAGGAACAGGAATGTCTCCTACGAGCAGTACTTC,CASSQGPGRNRNVSYEQYF
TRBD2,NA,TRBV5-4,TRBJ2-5,TGTGCCAGCCGAGCGGGGGGCGGGCAAGAGACCCAGTACTTC,CASRAGGGQETQYF
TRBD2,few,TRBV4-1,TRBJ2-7,TGCGCCAGCAGAATCGGGACTAGCGGATCAGAGCAGTACTTC,CASRIGTSGSEQYF
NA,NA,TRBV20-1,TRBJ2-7,TGCAGTGCTAGTAGCGCGGCGAAGCAGTACTTC,CSASSAAKQYF
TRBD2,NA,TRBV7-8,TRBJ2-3,TGTGCCAGCAGCTTGGTTAGCGGGAGGGCAATAGATACGCAGTATTTT,CASSLVSGRAIDTQYF
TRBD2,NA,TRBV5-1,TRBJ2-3,TGCGCCAGCAGCTTATTAGCGGGAGGGGCAGATACGCAGTATTTT,CASSLLAGGADTQYF
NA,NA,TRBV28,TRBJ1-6,TGTGCCACCAAGACCGGGACATATAATTCACCCCTCCACTTT,CATKTGTYNSPLHF
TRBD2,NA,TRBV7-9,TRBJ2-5,TGTGCCAGCAGCCCCCGGACTAGCGGGATTGAGACCCAGTACTTC,CASSPRTSGIETQYF
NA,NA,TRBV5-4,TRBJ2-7,TGTGCCAGCAGCCCCGGGGGGCAGAGCTCCTACGAGCAGTACTTC,CASSPGGQSSYEQYF
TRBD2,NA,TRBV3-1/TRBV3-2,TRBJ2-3,TGTGCCAGCAGCCTTCTTCCGGGAGGAACGCAGTATTTT,CASSLLPGGTQYF
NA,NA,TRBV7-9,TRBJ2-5,TGTGCCAGCAGCTTACAAGGGGCTGCGACCCAGTACTTC,CASSLQGAATQYF
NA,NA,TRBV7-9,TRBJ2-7,TGTGCCAGCAGCCCGACAACTCACAGGACCTACTACGAGCAGTACTTC,CASSPTTHRTYYEQYF
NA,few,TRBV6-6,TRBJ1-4,TGTGCCAGCAGTCCCAAGGACAGTGATGAAAAACTGTTTTTT,CASSPKDSDEKLFF
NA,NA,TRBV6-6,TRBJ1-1,TGTGCCAGCATTGGCAAGTTGAACACTGAAGCTTTCTTT,CASIGKLNTEAFF
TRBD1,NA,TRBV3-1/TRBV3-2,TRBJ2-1,TGTGCCAGCAGCTCCCGGGACAGTTCGTACAATGAGCAGTTCTTC,CASSSRDSSYNEQFF
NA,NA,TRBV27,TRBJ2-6,TGTGCCAGCAGTCCGAGAGGGACTGGGGCCAACGTCCTGACTTTC,CASSPRGTGANVLTF
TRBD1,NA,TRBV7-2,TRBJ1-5,TGTGCCAGCAGCTTAGGAGGACAGGGTAGCAATCAGCCCCAGCATTTT,CASSLGGQGSNQPQHF
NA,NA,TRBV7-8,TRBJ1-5,TGTGCCAGCAGCACTTACAGGAATCAGCCCCAGCATTTT,CASSTYRNQPQHF
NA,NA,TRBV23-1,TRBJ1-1,TGCGCCAGCAGTCAAGCGTTGCGGGGGCGCGGCACTGAAGCTTTCTTT,CASSQALRGRGTEAFF
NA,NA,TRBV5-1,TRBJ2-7,TGCGCCAGCAGCTTGAGGCAGGGGACCTACGAGCAGTACTTC,CASSLRQGTYEQYF
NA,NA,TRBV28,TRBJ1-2,TGTGCCAGCAGTTTATGGGACACTCGTGGCTACACCTTC,CASSLWDTRGYTF
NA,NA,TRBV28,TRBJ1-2,TGTGCCAGCAGTTCAAACAGGGACTATGGCTACACCTTC,CASSSNRDYGYTF
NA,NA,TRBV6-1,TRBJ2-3,TGTGCCAGCAGTGAAACAGGGATTAGCACAGATACGCAGTATTTT,CASSETGISTDTQYF
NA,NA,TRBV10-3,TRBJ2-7,TGTGCCATCAGTGAGTGGCTAGCTCGCGAGCAGTACTTC,CAISEWLAREQYF
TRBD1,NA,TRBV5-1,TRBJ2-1,TGCGCCAGCAGCTTTGACAGGGTCCCCTACAATGAGCAGTTCTTC,CASSFDRVPYNEQFF
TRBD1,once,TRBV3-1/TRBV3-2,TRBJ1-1,TGTGCCAGCAGCCAAGATTTCCGGACAGGTAAGAACACTGAAGCTTTCTTT,CASSQDFRTGKNTEAFF
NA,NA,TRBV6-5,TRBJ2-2,TGTGCCAGCTTAGGGGCCGAAAAAGCCGGGGAGCTGTTTTTT,CASLGAEKAGELFF